This TCR beta chain was identified during a study of identical twins. Regarding the study as a whole: Insertion counts were lower in abundant cord blood beta clonotypes, a trend that memory repertoires did not show.

One entry per CDR3 protein, called by TCRdb with MiXCR from the 5' RACE reads. The sample has 550,000 to 700,000 distinct CDR3 sequences, nearly 10% seen once; the top ten hold roughly 3%. This clonotype has ten or more counts. Antigen unknown. Per germline, CDR1 SEHNR and CDR2 FQNEAQ (reference sequence). Trimming removed 4 bases at V and 7 bases at J, with 13 bases between. The CDR3 sequence is 14 residues long. These data were likewise used in another study, on yellow fever vaccine responses in identical twins.

The rearrangement uses TRBV7-9 and TRBJ2-2; D is perhaps TRBD1 (6 bases). The clonotype comes from a woman aged 18-35 years in good health. The material sequenced was PBMCs. CDR3 amino acids: CASSSGGQLGELFF. The CDR3 DNA is TGTGCCAGCAGCTCGGGCGGACAGCTCGGGGAGCTGTTTTTT.